This TCR beta chain appears in the sequencing data of a study of CD8 T cells in ankylosing spondylitis. Whole-study results and caveats: Disease-linked clones were reportedly significantly enriched in matched ankylosing spondylitis synovial fluid. It appeared that ankylosing spondylitis blood was characterized by a TCR beta motif of several highly homologous variants. Existing reports had already noted some motif variants in reactive arthritis synovial fluid and blood.

There are 17 residues in the CDR3. The junction had 11 bases not matched to a gene; V was cut back by 4 bases and J by 4 bases. The V gene's germline CDR1 is KGHDR and CDR2 SFDVKD. Quantitative 5'-RACE with molecular barcodes produced the TCR beta libraries. MiXCR was run by TCRdb on the 5' RACE reads, yielding one entry per CDR3 protein. Altogether under 250,000 distinct CDR3 sequences are present, about 10% being singletons, with the ten largest covering less than 3%. This clonotype was detected many times. Its antigen is as yet unknown. Sequencing used blood, either unsorted or a sorted T cell fraction (not recorded which). The chain is built from TRBV24-1 and TRBJ2-1; 8 bases fit TRBD2. This TCR came from a male donor with ankylosing spondylitis or in good health (not recorded which). CDR3 loop: CATSERRTSGYYNEQFF. CDR3 in DNA: TGTGCCACCAGTGAGAGACGCACTAGCGGATATTACAATGAGCAGTTCTTC.